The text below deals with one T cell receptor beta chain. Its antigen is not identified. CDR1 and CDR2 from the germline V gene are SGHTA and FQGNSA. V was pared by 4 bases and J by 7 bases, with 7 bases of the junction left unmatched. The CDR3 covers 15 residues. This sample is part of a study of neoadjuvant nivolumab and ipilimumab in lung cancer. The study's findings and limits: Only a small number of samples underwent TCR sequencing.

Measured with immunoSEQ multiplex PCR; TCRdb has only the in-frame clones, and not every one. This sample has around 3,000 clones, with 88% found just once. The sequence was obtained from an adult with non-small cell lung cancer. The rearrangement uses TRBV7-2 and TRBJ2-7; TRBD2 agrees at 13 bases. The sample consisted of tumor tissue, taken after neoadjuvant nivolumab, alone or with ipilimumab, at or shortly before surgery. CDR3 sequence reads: CASSSGLAGAREQYF. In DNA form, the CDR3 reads TGTGCCAGCAGCTCCGGACTAGCGGGAGCAAGAGAGCAGTACTTC.